Each of the 21 T cell receptor beta chains below was sequenced from the same sample in a study of T cells in women clearing cervical HPV infection. This table comes from immunoSEQ multiplex PCR, and its TCRdb copy is limited to in-frame clones, with some not included. Its table records about 32,000 clones. Source material: blood buffy coat. The receptors were gathered from a woman aged 18 to 75 with a cervical HPV16 infection that either progressed to CIN3+ or cleared (not recorded which).

As regards this clone: The missing CDR3 end, 3 residues past where the read stops, is filled in from the germline J gene. The V and J genes are TRBV7-9 and TRBJ2-7; D remains ambiguous. CDR3 length: 12 residues. The ends were cut back, 1 base at V and 4 bases at J, with 5 bases in the middle. Germline V gene sequence: CDR1 SEHNR, CDR2 FQNEAQ (reference sequence). The covered CDR3 bases are TGTGCCAGCAGCTTAGTATTGTACGAG. Protein sequence: CASSLVLYE. Given in full, the CDR3 is CASSLVLYEQYF.

With respect to this clone: The DNA ends 3 residues before the CDR3 does, and the rest of the CDR3 is filled in from the germline J gene. The rearrangement joins TRBV7-3 to TRBJ2-3; 13 bases are a match to TRBD2. CDR3 size: 16 residues. In germline, CDR1 is SGHTA, CDR2 FQGTGA. Trimming took 5 bases from V and 0 from J; bases not matched to a gene: 2. Incomplete CDR3 DNA: TGTGCCAGCAGCCCGGGACTAGCGGGGAGCACAGATACG. This translates into CASSPGLAGSTDT. The whole CDR3 reads CASSPGLAGSTDTQYF.

This clone shows up as medium-sized by frequency. The sequenced fragment ends 3 residues before the CDR3 boundary, so the rest is inferred from the germline J gene. The V gene is TRBV6-2 or TRBV6-3, the J gene TRBJ1-6; 7 bases agree with TRBD1. V shed 4 bases, J shed 8 bases, and the junction held 5 bases outside the gene matches. Germline CDR1 reads MNHEY; CDR2 reads SVGEGT. This CDR3 has 14 amino acids. This chain's CDR3 is CASSFRGIDSPLHF. The DNA read from the CDR3 is TGTGCCAGCAGTTTCAGGGGGATTGATTCACCC.

Worth noting for this clone: The CDR3 end is not reached by the read, which stops 3 residues before it; the germline J gene fills it in. V is TRBV30 and J is TRBJ1-5, with 7 nucleotides matching TRBD1. CDR1 GTSNPN and CDR2 SVGIG come from the germline V gene (reference sequence). The CDR3 spans 16 residues. J gave up 2 bases and V 2 bases, and 9 bases lay outside the gene matches. The CDR3: CAWSPTGNSGNQPQHF. The sequenced CDR3 bases are TGTGCCTGGAGTCCGACAGGGAATAGTGGCAATCAGCCC. Looking up the rest from reference TRBV30 and TRBJ1-5 gives the full variable domain: SQTIHQWPATLVQPVGSPLSLECTVEGTSNPNLYWYRQAAGRGLQLLFYSVGIGQISSEVPQNLSASRPQDRQFILSSKKLLLSDSGFYLCAWSPTGNSGNQPQHFGDGTRLSIL.

The covered CDR3 bases are TGTGCCAGCCGTCGCAGGGTCGATTCACCC. Translation gives CASRRRVDSP. From start to end, the CDR3 is CASRRRVDSPLHF. The chain uses TRBV2 and TRBJ1-6; possible D gene TRBD1, 5 bases. The read gets to within 3 residues of the CDR3 end, and the germline J gene fills in the rest. The CDR3 is 13 residues long. Germline V gene lookup returns CDR1 SNHLY and CDR2 FYNNEI. The ends were cut back, 8 bases at V and 8 bases at J, with 13 bases in the middle.

Notes on this clone: The sequence runs out 3 residues before the end of the CDR3; the remainder is reconstructed from the germline J gene. The chain recombines TRBV2 with TRBJ2-4; D uncertain. The CDR3 is 13 amino acids. The germline CDR1 and CDR2 sequences are SNHLY and FYNNEI. CDR3 amino acids: CASSEGASRSQYF. The part of the CDR3 DNA that was read is TGTGCCAGCAGTGAAGGGGCCAGTAGGAGT.

Points on this clone: The read falls 3 residues short of the CDR3 end, and the missing part is taken from the germline J gene. The chain recombines TRBV18 with TRBJ1-2; perhaps TRBD1 as D (6 bases). The length of the CDR3 is 14 residues. Germline CDR1 and CDR2: KGHSH and LQKENI. The chain's CDR3 is CASSPNQGKNIYTF. The CDR3 DNA, read in part, is TGTGCCAGCTCACCAAACCAGGGGAAAAACATC.

To note about this clone: The CDR3 end falls 3 residues outside the read, so it is completed with the germline J gene. J is TRBJ2-3 and V is TRBV5-1; 9 nucleotides align to TRBD2. V lost 4 bases, J lost 6 bases, and 6 bases stayed unmatched. Germline values: CDR1 SGHRS, CDR2 YFSETQ. The CDR3 runs 14 residues. The CDR3 DNA, read in part, is TGCGCCAGCAGCACCCTAGCGGGGACTGATACG. Its translation: CASSTLAGTDT. The full-length CDR3 reads as CASSTLAGTDTQYF. Together with reference TRBV5-1 and TRBJ2-3, the CDR3 gives the full variable domain: KAGVTQTPRYLIKTRGQQVTLSCSPISGHRSVSWYQQTPGQGLQFLFEYFSETQRNKGNFPGRFSGRQFSNSRSEMNVSTLELGDSALYLCASSTLAGTDTQYFGPGTRLTVL.

In the case of this clone: The CDR3 goes on 3 residues after the read ends, and that part is filled in from the germline J gene. The J gene is TRBJ2-1, the V gene TRBV29-1, with D maybe TRBD1 (5 bases). Trimming stripped 7 bases from V and 7 bases from J, with 23 bases between. In germline, CDR1 is SQVTM, CDR2 ANQGSEA. The CDR3 is 15 residues long. The CDR3 sequence is CSAQPGQSLGNEQFF. The DNA read from the CDR3 is TGCAGCGCTCAGCCAGGGCAGTCCTTAGGGAATGAG.

To note about this clone: The read falls 3 residues short of the CDR3 end, and the missing part is taken from the germline J gene. V and J are TRBV7-8 and TRBJ2-3; the match to TRBD1 covers 12 bases. Germline loops: CDR1 SGHVS, CDR2 FQNEAQ. This CDR3 has 16 residues. CDR3 bases read: TGTGCCAGCAGCTTATCGGGACAGGGGGCACGGGGGGCG. Translation gives CASSLSGQGARGA. The whole CDR3 region reads CASSLSGQGARGAQYF.

With respect to this clone: Read coverage stops 3 residues before the CDR3 terminus; the germline J gene supplies the remainder. The chain is built from TRBV5-1 and TRBJ1-1; maybe TRBD1 (6 bases). Germline lookup yields CDR1 SGHRS and CDR2 YFSETQ. V was cut by 7 bases and J by 2 bases, with 15 bases left in between. The length of the CDR3 is 14 residues. The chain's CDR3 is CASRHGTTNTEAFF. The sequenced part of the CDR3 DNA is TGCGCCAGCCGGCATGGGACAACAAACACTGAA.

Concerning this clone itself: The read stops 3 residues short of the end of the CDR3; the missing end is completed from the germline J gene. The chain recombines TRBV7-2 with TRBJ1-1; 8 bases match TRBD1. The junction had 7 bases not matched to a gene; V was cut back by 5 bases and J by 5 bases. Per germline, CDR1 SGHTA and CDR2 FQGNSA. This CDR3 is 14 amino acids long. CDR3 in amino acids: CASSRIQGATEAFF. Incomplete CDR3 DNA: TGTGCCAGCAGCCGCATTCAGGGGGCTACTGAA.

Comments on this clone: The read terminates 3 residues ahead of where the CDR3 ends, so the germline J gene completes it. This rearrangement joins TRBV30 to TRBJ2-2; TRBD2 might be the D (7 bases). The CDR3 is made up of 13 amino acids. Looked up from germline, CDR1 is GTSNPN and CDR2 is SVGIG (reference sequence). The CDR3 spells CAWCRDTSEKLFF. The covered CDR3 bases are TGTGCCTGGTGCCGGGACACTAGCGAAAAG.

As for this clone: The read ends 3 residues shy of where the CDR3 ends; the end is completed using the germline J gene. The chain uses TRBV7-2 and TRBJ1-2, with TRBD1 as a possible D gene (6 bases). The germline V gene encodes CDR1 SGHTA and CDR2 FQGNSA. This CDR3 is built from 14 residues. The DNA read from the CDR3 is TGTGCCAGCAGCTTAAGTAGGTGGACAGATACC. Its protein product is CASSLSRWTDT. The full CDR3 reads CASSLSRWTDTYTF.

As for this clone: Read data end 3 residues before the CDR3 end; the end is taken from the germline J gene. The chain links TRBV6-2 or TRBV6-3 to TRBJ2-3; the D is unclear. Germline CDR1 reads MNHEY; CDR2 reads SVGEGT. This CDR3 comprises 8 residues. The sequenced part of the CDR3 DNA is TGTGCCAGTCCGGCG. Its protein is CASPA. The full CDR3 protein reads CASPAQYF.

A note on this clone: Read coverage stops 3 residues before the CDR3 terminus; the germline J gene supplies the remainder. The chain links TRBV30 to TRBJ1-2; no clear D. The V gene's germline CDR1 is GTSNPN and CDR2 SVGIG (reference sequence). This CDR3 has 11 residues. The DNA read from the CDR3 is TGTGCCTGGACGCTCGGGGTCGGC. Amino acid sequence: CAWTLGVG. The full-length CDR3 reads as CAWTLGVGYTF.

A word on this clone: The read stops 3 residues short of the end of the CDR3; the missing end is completed from the germline J gene. The chain combines TRBV20-1 with TRBJ2-3; 8 nucleotides line up with TRBD2. This CDR3 has 16 residues. Germline values: CDR1 DFQATT, CDR2 SNEGSKA (reference sequence). The CDR3 loop is CSARDGGGLVQETQYF. CDR3 DNA (partial): TGCAGTGCTAGAGACGGCGGGGGGTTGGTACAGGAGACG.

CDR3 DNA (partial): TGTGCCTGCACCTCTGTGGGGGCATTATATGAAAAA. This translates into CACTSVGALYEK. The entire CDR3 protein is CACTSVGALYEKLFF. The rearrangement links TRBV30 to TRBJ1-4; D might be TRBD1 (6 bases). The CDR3 end falls 3 residues outside the read, so it is completed with the germline J gene. V dropped 6 bases and J dropped 6 bases, with 20 bases sitting between them. Germline V gene data show CDR1 as GTSNPN and CDR2 as SVGIG (reference sequence). CDR3 length equals 15 residues.

A note on this clone: The read ends 3 residues before the CDR3 terminus; that terminus is restored from the germline J gene. This sequence joins TRBV2 and TRBJ2-2; D is possibly TRBD2 (5 bases). This CDR3 has 14 residues. The V gene's germline CDR1 is SNHLY and CDR2 FYNNEI. The part of the CDR3 DNA that was read is TGTGCCAGCAGGCCAAGGCCGGGGAATGAAAAG. Residues: CASRPRPGNEK. The full CDR3 reads CASRPRPGNEKLFF.

About this clone itself: From the germline J gene comes the end of the CDR3, since the read stops 3 residues before it. This chain uses TRBV5-1 with TRBJ2-2; D not resolved. The CDR3 length is 15 residues. Per the germline V gene, CDR1 is SGHRS and CDR2 is YFSETQ. Partial CDR3 DNA: TGCGCCAGCACCCAGGCAAGCAGTAATAATTCACCG. The encoded protein is CASTQASSNNSP. The full CDR3 protein is CASTQASSNNSPLFF.

As concerns this clone: The read stops 3 residues short of the end of the CDR3; the missing end is completed from the germline J gene. This chain uses TRBV11-2 with TRBJ1-2; D may be TRBD1 (6 bases). Trimming left V 0 bases short and J 0 bases short, with 8 bases between. The CDR3 loop spans 15 amino acids. Germline V gene sequence: CDR1 SGHAT, CDR2 FQNNGV. Here the CDR3 reads CASSLEGAANYGYTF. The part of the CDR3 DNA that was read is TGTGCCAGCAGCTTAGAGGGGGCCGCTAACTATGGC. Based on the CDR3 plus reference TRBV11-2 and TRBJ1-2, the full variable domain is EAGVAQSPRYKIIEKRQSVAFWCNPISGHATLYWYQQILGQGPKLLIQFQNNGVVDDSQLPKDRFSAERLKGVDSTLKIQPAKLEDSAVYLCASSLEGAANYGYTFGSGTRLTVV.